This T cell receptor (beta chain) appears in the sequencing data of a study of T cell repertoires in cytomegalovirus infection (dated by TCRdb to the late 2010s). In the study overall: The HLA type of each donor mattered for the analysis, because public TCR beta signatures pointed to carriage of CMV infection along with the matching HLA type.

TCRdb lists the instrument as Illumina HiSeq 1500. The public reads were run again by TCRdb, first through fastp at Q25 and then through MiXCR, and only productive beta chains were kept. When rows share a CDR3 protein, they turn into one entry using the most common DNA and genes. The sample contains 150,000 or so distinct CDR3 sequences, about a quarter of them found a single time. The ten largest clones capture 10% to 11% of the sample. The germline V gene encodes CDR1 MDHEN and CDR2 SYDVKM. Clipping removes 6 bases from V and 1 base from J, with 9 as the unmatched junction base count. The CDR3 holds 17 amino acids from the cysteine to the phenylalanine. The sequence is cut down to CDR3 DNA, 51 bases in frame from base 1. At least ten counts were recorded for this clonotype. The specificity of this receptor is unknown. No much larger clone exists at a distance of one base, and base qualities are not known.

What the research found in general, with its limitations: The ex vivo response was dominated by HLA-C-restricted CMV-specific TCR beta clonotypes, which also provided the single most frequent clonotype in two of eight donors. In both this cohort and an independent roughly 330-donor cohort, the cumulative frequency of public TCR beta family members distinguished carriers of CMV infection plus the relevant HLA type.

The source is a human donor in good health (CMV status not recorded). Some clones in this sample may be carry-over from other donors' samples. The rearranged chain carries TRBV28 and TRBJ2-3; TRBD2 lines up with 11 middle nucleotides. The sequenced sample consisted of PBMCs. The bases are TGTGCCAGCAGCCTTCTGGGACTAGCGGATCGCACAGATACGCAGTATTTT. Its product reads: CASSLLGLADRTDTQYF. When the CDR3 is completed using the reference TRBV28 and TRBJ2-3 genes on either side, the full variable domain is DVKVTQSSRYLVKRTGEKVFLECVQDMDHENMFWYRQDPGLGLRLIYFSYDVKMKEKGDIPEGYSVSREKKERFSLILESASTNQTSMYLCASSLLGLADRTDTQYFGPGTRLTVL.